What follows are 10 T cell receptor beta chains derived from one specimen sequenced in a study of cytomegalovirus exposure and HLA in healthy donors. Profiling relied on immunoSEQ multiplex PCR, and the TCRdb table lists in-frame clones only, not all of them. The sample has roughly 60,000 clones; 90% to 95% are singletons. Input material: PBMCs. These receptors came from a young man in good health and CMV-seronegative.

The gene calls are TRBV7-2 and TRBJ2-5; D perhaps matches TRBD1 (6 bases). Trimming left V 5 bases short and J 1 base short, with 14 bases between. The CDR3 sequence is 15 residues long. Germline-derived CDR1 and CDR2 are SGHTA and FQGNSA. CDR3 DNA: TGTGCCAGCAGCCAGGGGAGTACCATCCAAGAGACCCAGTACTTC. This sequence encodes CASSQGSTIQETQYF.

The chain has TRBV7-6 and TRBJ2-5; D is possibly TRBD1 (5 bases). Germline CDR1 and CDR2: SGHVS and FNYEAQ. V was cut by 3 bases and J by 1 base, with 9 bases left in between. This CDR3 comprises 14 residues. CDR3 residues: CASSFRTGQETQYF. The CDR3 DNA follows: TGTGCCAGCAGCTTCCGTACAGGCCAAGAGACCCAGTACTTC.

The J gene is TRBJ1-1, the V gene TRBV27; possibly TRBD1 for D (6 bases). Trimming took 10 bases from V and 3 from J, leaving 21 bases between them. This CDR3 is built from 15 residues. CDR1 is MNHEY, CDR2 SMNVEV, per germline (reference sequence). CDR3 amino acids: CANVGTTSRHTEAFF. As DNA, the CDR3 is TGTGCCAACGTGGGGACAACGAGCAGACACACTGAAGCTTTCTTT.

The chain combines TRBV28 with TRBJ2-2; 7 bases align to TRBD2. Unmatched junction bases numbered 8, after V lost 10 bases and J lost 0 bases. Germline loops: CDR1 MDHEN, CDR2 SYDVKM. The CDR3 totals 15 residues. DNA of the CDR3: TGTGCCACCCGAGGAGCGGGATCGAACACCGGGGAGCTGTTTTTT. This translates into CATRGAGSNTGELFF. Supplemented by reference TRBV28 and TRBJ2-2, the full variable domain reads DVKVTQSSRYLVKRTGEKVFLECVQDMDHENMFWYRQDPGLGLRLIYFSYDVKMKEKGDIPEGYSVSREKKERFSLILESASTNQTSMYLCATRGAGSNTGELFFGEGSRLTVL.

The chain uses TRBV28 and TRBJ1-1, with D unresolved. V was clipped by 3 bases and J by 1 base, with 15 bases between them. Germline V gene lookup returns CDR1 MDHEN and CDR2 SYDVKM. This CDR3 has 16 amino acids. The CDR3 protein is CASSFSLLRRNTEAFF. The CDR3, as DNA: TGTGCCAGCAGTTTTTCCCTGTTGCGGAGGAACACTGAAGCTTTCTTT.

The chain employs TRBV7-9 and TRBJ2-2; D perhaps matches TRBD1 (5 bases). The germline V gene has CDR1 SEHNR and CDR2 FQNEAQ (reference sequence). The CDR3 has 14 amino acids. V was cut by 5 bases and J by 8 bases, with 15 bases left in between. CDR3 DNA: TGTGCCAGCAGCCTGGACACCTCCGGTGGGGAGCTGTTTTTT. Protein: CASSLDTSGGELFF.

The rearrangement links TRBV7-6 to TRBJ2-7; possibly TRBD1 for D (6 bases). The germline CDR1 and CDR2 sequences are SGHVS and FNYEAQ. There are 15 residues in the CDR3. V lost 1 base and J lost 0, with 10 bases in between. The CDR3: CASSLDGTHSYEQYF. The CDR3 DNA reads TGTGCCAGCAGCTTAGACGGGACACACTCCTACGAGCAGTACTTC.

A remark on this clone: In the same sample, other DNA sequences code for this CDR3. V is TRBV5-1 and J is TRBJ2-3; TRBD2 is a possible D gene (6 bases). The V and J ends lost 2 bases and 5 bases respectively, with 12 bases between them. The CDR3 length is 14 residues. Looked up from germline, CDR1 is SGHRS and CDR2 is YFSETQ. The CDR3 nucleotides are TGCGCCAGCAGCTTAGGGCAGGGAGGAGATACGCAGTATTTT. Its protein is CASSLGQGGDTQYF.

This clone was observed once. V is TRBV10-1 and J is TRBJ2-7; the match to TRBD2 covers 14 bases. Trimming at V came to 6 bases and at J to 8 bases, leaving 6 bases not matched to a gene. The CDR3 consists of 14 residues. From germline, CDR1 is WNHNN and CDR2 SYGVQD (reference sequence). The CDR3 nucleotides read TGCGCCAGCAGCGGGGGACTAGCGGGAGAGAAGCAGTACTTC. It translates to CASSGGLAGEKQYF.

The chain employs TRBV9 and TRBJ2-1, with 11 bases lining up with TRBD2. The CDR3 loop spans 15 amino acids. Germline V gives CDR1 SGDLS, CDR2 YYNGEE. J gave up 9 bases and V 3 bases, and 8 bases lay outside the gene matches. The CDR3 reads CASSGVAGGPGEQFF. The CDR3, as DNA: TGTGCCAGCAGCGGGGTAGCGGGAGGGCCGGGTGAGCAGTTCTTC.